This record concerns one TCR beta chain sequence. Germline V lookup: CDR1 SGHVS, CDR2 FNYEAQ. CDR3 length equals 14 residues. Trimming took 5 bases from V and 4 from J; bases not matched to a gene: 4. The record originates from a study of OX40 agonist ivuxolimab in advanced cancers. Study at large: Three patients had partial responses: one hepatocellular carcinoma, two cutaneous melanoma.

Using immunoSEQ multiplex PCR, the repertoire was profiled, and TCRdb retains in-frame clones only, with some absent. Here the sample spans some 74,000 clones, around 82% being singletons. Source: CD4+ or CD8+ T cells sorted from blood, taken in a trial of the OX40 agonist ivuxolimab. The chain combines TRBV7-6 with TRBJ2-5; 10 bases match TRBD2. The TCR was taken from an adult with an advanced solid tumor such as melanoma, head and neck, liver or kidney cancer. The CDR3 reads CASSIGLAAETQYF. The CDR3 DNA follows: TGTGCCAGCAGCATAGGACTAGCGGCAGAGACCCAGTACTTC.